The text below deals with one T cell receptor beta chain. This specimen belongs to a study of control samples from healthy donors and cancer patients. The protocol was immunoSEQ multiplex PCR, while the TCRdb copy is restricted to in-frame clones and leaves out a portion. This table holds around 71,000 clones, about nine tenths found once. The V gene's germline CDR1 is SNHLY and CDR2 FYNNEI. V was clipped by 6 bases and J by 3 bases; unmatched bases: 2. The CDR3 consists of 14 residues. The chain employs TRBV2 and TRBJ2-1; 10 positions match TRBD2. The clonotype originates from a woman in her 50s with colorectal cancer. The specimen was PBMCs. In DNA, the CDR3 is TGTGCCAGCAGGCAGCGGGAGGGCTACAATGAGCAGTTCTTC. Protein sequence: CASRQREGYNEQFF.